These 4 T cell receptor beta chains were all obtained from the same sample, sequenced in a study of identical twins. TCRdb recomputed calls from the 5' RACE reads with MiXCR, one row per CDR3 protein. The data contain 1.5 million to 2 million distinct CDR3 sequences, roughly 35% of them singletons. The sequenced sample was cord blood. The receptors come from a newborn girl in good health.

The chain uses TRBV3-1 and TRBJ1-1; D possibly corresponds to TRBD1 (6 bases). V was clipped by 0 bases and J by 6 bases, with 17 bases between them. The CDR3 runs 16 residues. Germline V CDR1 and CDR2: LGHDT, YNNKEL (reference sequence). The CDR3 DNA follows: TGTGCCAGCAGCCAAGATCTAATACAGGGACGCGCTGAAGCTTTCTTT. Its translation is CASSQDLIQGRAEAFF.

This clonotype was seen only a few times. This chain's CDR3 is CASSQGVAGWSYEQYF. The CDR3 nucleotides read TGTGCCAGCAGCCAAGGCGTGGCGGGTTGGAGCTACGAGCAGTACTTC. The chain employs TRBV3-1 and TRBJ2-4; TRBD2 is a possible D gene (5 bases). The DNA end is a closer match to TRBJ2-7, so the J assignment may be wrong. From germline, CDR1 is LGHDT and CDR2 YNNKEL (reference sequence). This CDR3 has 16 residues.

In this sample, this clonotype turned up a few times. The chain uses TRBV20-1 and TRBJ2-3; TRBD1 matches at 8 bases. The CDR3 consists of 13 residues. Per germline, CDR1 DFQATT and CDR2 SNEGSKA (reference sequence). J gave up 4 bases and V 2 bases, and 2 bases lay outside the gene matches. Here the CDR3 reads CSARRQGPDTQYF. CDR3 sequence (DNA): TGCAGTGCTAGAAGACAGGGGCCAGATACGCAGTATTTT.

V is TRBV4-1 and J is TRBJ2-3; D is perhaps TRBD1 (6 bases). V was trimmed by 0 bases and J by 5 bases, leaving 12 bases between them. Germline V gene sequence: CDR1 MGHRA, CDR2 YSYEKL. This CDR3 is 15 amino acids long. The CDR3: CASSQDWGPGDTQYF. For the CDR3, the DNA is TGCGCCAGCAGCCAAGATTGGGGGCCGGGAGATACGCAGTATTTT.